This is a list of T cell receptor beta chains from one sample in a study of neurological immune-mediated disorders. TCRdb recomputed calls from the 5' RACE reads with MiXCR, one row per CDR3 protein. This sample yields 50,000 to 55,000 distinct CDR3 sequences, of which 10% to 13% are seen a single time; roughly 5.2% belongs to the top ten. Sequenced input: PBMCs. The receptor source for this set is a man aged 65 to 79 with HTLV-1-associated myelopathy (HAM/TSP). Each CDR3 is given with its conserved first and last residue. Each record gives: clone size, J gene, D gene, V gene, CDR3 DNA, CDR3 protein. D genes are given only for firm matches. Size is stated for part of the rows, as once, few or many counts, or as a class when the clone is expanded.

>many|TRBJ2-6|TRBD1|TRBV3-1
TGTGCCAGCAGCCGGGACAGGGGGTATCCTGGGGCCAACGTCCTGACTTTC
CASSRDRGYPGANVLTF
>medium-sized|TRBJ2-7|TRBD2|TRBV25-1
TGTGCCAGCAGAGCGGGAGGTCTCGACGAGCAGTACTTC
CASRAGGLDEQYF
>many|TRBJ2-1|-|TRBV7-8
TGTGCCAGCAGACGACAGGCCGCAAGAGGATACAATGAGCAGTTCTTC
CASRRQAARGYNEQFF
>many|TRBJ2-7|-|TRBV6-2/TRBV6-3
TGTGCCACCGGACCCCGGGACATCCACGAGCAGTACTTC
CATGPRDIHEQYF
>many|TRBJ2-7|-|TRBV7-9
TGTGCCAGCAGCTTTGTGTCAGGGAGGGAGCAGTACTTC
CASSFVSGREQYF
>many|TRBJ2-5|-|TRBV6-2/TRBV6-3
TGTGCCAGCATGGTCGCGCCGCCCGGCAAGACCCAGTACTTC
CASMVAPPGKTQYF
>few|TRBJ1-2|TRBD1|TRBV5-5
TGTGCCAGCAGGAGACCGGGACAGGGTTATGGCTACACCTTC
CASRRPGQGYGYTF
>few|TRBJ2-2|-|TRBV18
TGTGCCAGCTCACCCACCGCGTCCGTAGGCCAAACCGGGGAGCTGTTTTTT
CASSPTASVGQTGELFF
>many|TRBJ2-1|TRBD1|TRBV7-2
TGTGCCAGCAGCTTAGGGGACAGGGAGCATGAGCAGTTCTTC
CASSLGDREHEQFF
>many|TRBJ2-3|TRBD2|TRBV5-1
TGCGCCAGCAGCTTGGAAGGTGGGAGGGCCAGGGCAGATACGCAGTATTTT
CASSLEGGRARADTQYF
>many|TRBJ2-7|TRBD2|TRBV4-3
TGCGCCAGCAGCCAAAAAGCTAGCGGTAGCTCCTACGAGCAGTACTTC
CASSQKASGSSYEQYF
>many|TRBJ2-3|-|TRBV12-3/TRBV12-4
TGTGCCAGCAGTCGCTTTGACGGTTTGGGGTGGAGGGAAGATACGCAGTATTTT
CASSRFDGLGWREDTQYF
>many|TRBJ2-5|-|TRBV27
TGTGCCAGCAGCCCGGCTTTCCACCGAGAGACCCAGTACTTC
CASSPAFHRETQYF
>many|TRBJ2-7|TRBD2|TRBV6-1
TGTGCCAGCTCCCAGGGAAGCCAGCGGGGGTTTTACGAGCAGTACTTC
CASSQGSQRGFYEQYF
>-|TRBJ2-5|TRBD2|TRBV7-6
TGTGCCAGCAGCCCCTCCGCGGTAGCGGGAGGGCCCTCGGTAGAGACCCAGTACTTC
CASSPSAVAGGPSVETQYF
>many|TRBJ2-7|-|TRBV5-1
TGCGCCAGCAGCTTGGGGCCAGGGCCGAACTCCTACGAGCAGTACTTC
CASSLGPGPNSYEQYF
>many|TRBJ1-5|-|TRBV12-3/TRBV12-4
TGTGCCAGCAGTGAGGGGGGTCAGCCCCAGCATTTT
CASSEGGQPQHF
>many|TRBJ2-7|TRBD1|TRBV4-3
TGCGCCAGCAGCCAAGATCGGGGGACAGGGGCTTACGAGCAGTACTTC
CASSQDRGTGAYEQYF
>many|TRBJ2-1|-|TRBV6-1
TGTGCCAGCAGTGCTTTGGTCTTCTATGAGCAGTTCTTC
CASSALVFYEQFF
>many|TRBJ2-1|-|TRBV7-9
TGTGCCAGCAGCCTCCAGCTTATCAGGGGCGGGGACCAGTTCTTC
CASSLQLIRGGDQFF
>many|TRBJ2-1|TRBD2|TRBV5-1
TGCGCCAGCAGCCTCACCGCGGGAGGCTCCAATGAGCAGTTCTTC
CASSLTAGGSNEQFF
>many|TRBJ2-1|-|TRBV7-2
TGTGCCAGCAGCCCGGCGTGGATTCCTGAGCAGTTCTTC
CASSPAWIPEQFF
>many|TRBJ2-1|-|TRBV11-1
TGTGCCAGCAGCTTGATCACGGGGGAGGACAATGAGCAGTTCTTC
CASSLITGEDNEQFF
>-|TRBJ2-7|TRBD2|TRBV20-1
TGCAGTGCTAGAGATGGTGGTAGCGGGAGGGCCCTCAAGCAGTACTTC
CSARDGGSGRALKQYF
>many|TRBJ2-1|-|TRBV15
TGTGCCACCAGCAGACGGACAGGGAGGGACAATGAGCAGTTCTTC
CATSRRTGRDNEQFF
>many|TRBJ2-1|-|TRBV4-3
TGCGCCAGCAGCCAAGACGTAGGGGGTTCGGACAATGAGCAGTTCTTC
CASSQDVGGSDNEQFF
>many|TRBJ2-7|-|TRBV12-3/TRBV12-4
TGTGCCAGCAGCCGCGCGACATACTACGAGCAGTACTTC
CASSRATYYEQYF
>many|TRBJ2-2|-|TRBV9
TGTGCCAGCAGCCCATTAGCGACTACCGGGGAGCTGTTTTTT
CASSPLATTGELFF
>many|TRBJ2-7|TRBD2|TRBV20-1
TGCAGTGCTCATACTAGCGGCTCCTACGAGCAGTACTTC
CSAHTSGSYEQYF
>many|TRBJ2-5|-|TRBV5-1
TGCGCCAGCAGCTTCGGCGGGGTCTACCAAGAGACCCAGTACTTC
CASSFGGVYQETQYF
>many|TRBJ2-7|TRBD2|TRBV5-6
TGTGCCAGCAGCTTTACCGGGACTAGCTACGAGCAGTACTTC
CASSFTGTSYEQYF
>many|TRBJ1-1|-|TRBV6-6
TGTGCCAGCAGTGTCGGAGACACTGAAGCTTTCTTT
CASSVGDTEAFF
>many|TRBJ2-1|TRBD2|TRBV20-1
TGCAGTGCTAGAGATCCATGGGAGGGAGGGGCTCGGGAGCAGTTCTTC
CSARDPWEGGAREQFF
>-|TRBJ2-2|-|TRBV27
TGTGCCAGCAGTCCGCTAGCGAGAAACACCGGGGAGCTGTTTTTT
CASSPLARNTGELFF
>-|TRBJ2-5|TRBD2|TRBV6-5
TGTGCCAGCAGTACGACTAGCCGCGAATTACAAGAGACCCAGTACTTC
CASSTTSRELQETQYF